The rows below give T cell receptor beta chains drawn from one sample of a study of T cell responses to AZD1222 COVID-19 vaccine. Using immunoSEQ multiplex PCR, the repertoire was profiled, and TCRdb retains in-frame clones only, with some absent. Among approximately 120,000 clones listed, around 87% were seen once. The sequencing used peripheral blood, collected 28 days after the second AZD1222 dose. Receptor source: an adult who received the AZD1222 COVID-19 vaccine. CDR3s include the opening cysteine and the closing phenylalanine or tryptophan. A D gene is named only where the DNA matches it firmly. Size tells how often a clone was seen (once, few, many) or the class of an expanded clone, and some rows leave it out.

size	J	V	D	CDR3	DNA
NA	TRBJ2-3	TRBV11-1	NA	CASSLAPGTDTQYF	TGTGCCAGCAGCTTAGCGCCCGGCACAGATACGCAGTATTTT
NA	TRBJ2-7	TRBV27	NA	CASSFGQGEQYF	TGTGCCAGCAGTTTCGGACAAGGCGAGCAGTACTTC
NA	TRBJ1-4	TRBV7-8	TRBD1	CASSQWGQENEKLFF	TGTGCCAGCAGCCAGTGGGGACAGGAGAATGAAAAACTGTTTTTT
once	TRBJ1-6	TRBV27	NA	CASSLSREGLRSSSYNSPLHF	TGTGCCAGCAGTTTATCCCGGGAGGGACTCAGATCGAGCTCCTATAATTCACCCCTCCACTTT
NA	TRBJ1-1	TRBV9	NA	CASSATQMNTEAFF	TGTGCCAGCAGCGCAACCCAAATGAACACTGAAGCTTTCTTT
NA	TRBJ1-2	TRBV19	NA	CASTRETNYGYTF	TGTGCCAGTACACGGGAGACCAACTATGGCTACACCTTC
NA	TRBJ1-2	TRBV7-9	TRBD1	CASSPGQNYGYTF	TGTGCCAGCAGCCCGGGACAGAACTATGGCTACACCTTC
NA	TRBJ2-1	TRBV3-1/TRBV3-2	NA	CASSQGQSSYNEQFF	TGTGCCAGCAGCCAAGGACAGAGCTCCTACAATGAGCAGTTCTTC
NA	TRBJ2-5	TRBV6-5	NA	CASSYSEEAETQYF	TGTGCCAGCAGTTACTCGGAAGAAGCAGAGACCCAGTACTTC
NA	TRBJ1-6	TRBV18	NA	CASSPGPRGTYNSPLHF	TGTGCCAGCTCACCGGGACCCCGAGGAACCTATAATTCACCCCTCCACTTT
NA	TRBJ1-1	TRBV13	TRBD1	CASSRTGRNTEAFF	TGTGCCAGCAGCCGGACAGGGCGAAACACTGAAGCTTTCTTT
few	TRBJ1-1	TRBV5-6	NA	CASSLDGGFGTEAFF	TGTGCCAGCAGCTTGGATGGGGGGTTTGGCACTGAAGCTTTCTTT
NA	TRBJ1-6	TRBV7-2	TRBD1	CASSWDRDGSPLHF	TGTGCCAGCAGCTGGGACAGGGACGGTTCACCCCTCCACTTT
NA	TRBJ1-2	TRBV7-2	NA	CASSLVYPWGYTF	TGTGCCAGCAGCTTAGTTTATCCATGGGGCTACACCTTC
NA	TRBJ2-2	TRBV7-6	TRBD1	CASSLAGGVGTGELFF	TGTGCCAGCAGCTTAGCAGGGGGCGTGGGCACCGGGGAGCTGTTTTTT
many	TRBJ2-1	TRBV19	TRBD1	CASSITGGSYNEQFF	TGTGCCAGTAGTATTACAGGGGGCTCCTACAATGAGCAGTTCTTC
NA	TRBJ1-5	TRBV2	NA	CASSDGQPQHF	TGTGCCAGCAGTGATGGGCAGCCCCAGCATTTT
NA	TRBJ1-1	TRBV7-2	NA	CASSFRGETEAFF	TGTGCCAGCAGCTTCCGAGGGGAAACTGAAGCTTTCTTT
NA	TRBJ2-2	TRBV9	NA	CASSVVPRSVGNTGELFF	TGTGCCAGCAGCGTAGTTCCCCGAAGCGTAGGGAACACCGGGGAGCTGTTTTTT
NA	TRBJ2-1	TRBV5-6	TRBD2	CASSPRIAGGLYNEQFF	TGTGCCAGCAGCCCACGCATAGCGGGAGGACTCTACAATGAGCAGTTCTTC
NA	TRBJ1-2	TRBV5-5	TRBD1	CASSLTGELKVGTF	TGTGCCAGCAGCTTAACAGGGGAATTGAAAGTAGGCACCTTC
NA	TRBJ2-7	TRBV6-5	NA	CASGRGLHEQYF	TGTGCCAGCGGTAGAGGCCTCCACGAGCAGTACTTC
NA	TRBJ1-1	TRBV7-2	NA	CASSLGSGWNTEAFF	TGTGCCAGCAGCTTAGGGTCGGGCTGGAATACTGAAGCTTTCTTT
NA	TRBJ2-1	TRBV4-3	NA	CASSQDRGSSYNEQFF	TGCGCCAGCAGCCAGGACCGGGGGAGCTCCTACAATGAGCAGTTCTTC
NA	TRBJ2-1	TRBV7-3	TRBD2	CASSPGTSAYNEQFF	TGTGCCAGCAGCCCTGGGACTAGCGCTTACAATGAGCAGTTCTTC
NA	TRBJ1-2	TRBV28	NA	CASSDPTFGVNYGYTF	TGTGCCAGCAGCGATCCCACCTTTGGGGTTAACTATGGCTACACCTTC
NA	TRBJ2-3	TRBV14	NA	CASSQWGPGTDTQYF	TGTGCCAGCAGCCAATGGGGACCAGGCACAGATACGCAGTATTTT
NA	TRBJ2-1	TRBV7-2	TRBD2	CASSLTSGSAPYNEQFF	TGTGCCAGCAGCTTAACTAGCGGGAGTGCCCCCTACAATGAGCAGTTCTTC
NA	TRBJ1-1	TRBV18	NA	CASSNLHGQNTEAFF	TGTGCCAGCTCCAACCTTCACGGCCAAAACACTGAAGCTTTCTTT
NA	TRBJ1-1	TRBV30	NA	CAWSSLGAADTEAFF	TGTGCCTGGAGTTCTCTGGGGGCAGCGGACACTGAAGCTTTCTTT
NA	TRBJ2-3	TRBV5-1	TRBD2	CASSSLAGQADTQYF	TGCGCCAGCAGCTCCCTAGCGGGGCAGGCAGATACGCAGTATTTT
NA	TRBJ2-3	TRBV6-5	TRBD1	CASIPGGWSTDTQYF	TGTGCCAGCATCCCAGGGGGTTGGAGCACAGATACGCAGTATTTT
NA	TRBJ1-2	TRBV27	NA	CASWDVQGYGYTF	TGTGCCAGCTGGGACGTGCAGGGGTATGGCTACACCTTC
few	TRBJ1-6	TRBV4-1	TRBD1	CASSQVNDRGNSPLHF	TGCGCCAGCAGCCAAGTCAATGACAGGGGGAATTCACCCCTCCACTTT
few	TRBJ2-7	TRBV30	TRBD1	CASSWGDRATYEQYF	TGTGCCTCCTCGTGGGGGGACAGGGCAACCTACGAGCAGTACTTC
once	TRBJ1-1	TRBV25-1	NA	CASSPMGLGTEAFF	TGTGCCAGCAGTCCCATGGGGCTGGGCACTGAAGCTTTCTTT
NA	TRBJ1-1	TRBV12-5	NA	CASGFNTEAFF	TGTGCTAGTGGTTTCAACACTGAAGCTTTCTTT
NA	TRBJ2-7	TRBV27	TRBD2	CASSLAASGAYEQYF	TGTGCCAGCAGTTTGGCCGCTAGCGGTGCCTACGAGCAGTACTTC
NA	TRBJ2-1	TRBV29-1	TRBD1	CSARDSDAYNEQFF	TGCAGCGCCCGGGACAGCGATGCCTACAATGAGCAGTTCTTC
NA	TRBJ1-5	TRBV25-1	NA	CASSEYGNQPQHF	TGTGCCAGCAGTGAATATGGCAATCAGCCCCAGCATTTT